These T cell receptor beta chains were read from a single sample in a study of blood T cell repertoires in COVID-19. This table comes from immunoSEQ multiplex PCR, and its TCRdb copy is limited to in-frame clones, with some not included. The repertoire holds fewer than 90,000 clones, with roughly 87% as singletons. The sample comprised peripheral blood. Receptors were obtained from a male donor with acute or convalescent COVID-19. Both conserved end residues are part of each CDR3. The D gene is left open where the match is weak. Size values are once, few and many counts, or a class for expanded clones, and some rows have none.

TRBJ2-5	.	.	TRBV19	CASSNRGGGQETQYF	TGTGCCAGTAGTAACCGTGGAGGCGGGCAAGAGACCCAGTACTTC
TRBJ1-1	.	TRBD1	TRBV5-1	CASSYQAGGLDTEAFF	TGCGCCAGCAGCTACCAGGCAGGGGGCTTAGACACTGAAGCTTTCTTT
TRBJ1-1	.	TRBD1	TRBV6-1	CASSGQQGHTEAFF	TGTGCCAGCAGTGGACAACAGGGGCACACTGAAGCTTTCTTT
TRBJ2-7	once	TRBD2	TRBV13	CASSFYTSGGAWEQYF	TGTGCCAGCAGCTTCTATACTAGCGGGGGGGCGTGGGAGCAGTACTTC
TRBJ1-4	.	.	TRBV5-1	CASSLDGVGEKLFF	TGCGCCAGCAGCTTGGACGGGGTCGGCGAAAAACTGTTTTTT
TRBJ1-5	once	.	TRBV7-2	CASSPDGQRGNQPQHF	TGTGCCAGCAGCCCAGACGGACAGAGGGGGAATCAGCCCCAGCATTTT
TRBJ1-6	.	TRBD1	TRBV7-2	CASSEGQGGNSPLHF	TGTGCCAGCAGCGAGGGACAGGGAGGGAATTCACCCCTCCACTTT
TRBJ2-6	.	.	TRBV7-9	CASSPARGFTSGANVLTF	TGTGCCAGCAGCCCTGCGCGGGGATTTACCTCCGGGGCCAACGTCCTGACTTTC
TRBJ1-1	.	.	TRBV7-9	CASSLEGGDTEAFF	TGTGCCAGCAGCTTAGAAGGAGGGGACACTGAAGCTTTCTTT
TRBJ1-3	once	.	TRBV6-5	CASIIGNTIYF	TGTGCCAGCATTATCGGAAACACCATATATTTT
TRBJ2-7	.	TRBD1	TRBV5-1	CASSLSPTGGKSEQYF	TGCGCCAGCAGCTTGTCCCCCACAGGGGGCAAAAGCGAGCAGTACTTC
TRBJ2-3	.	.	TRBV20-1	CSASGTSLGDTQYF	TGCAGTGCAAGTGGGACATCCTTGGGGGATACGCAGTATTTT
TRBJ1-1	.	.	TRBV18	CASSPPSNRAGTEAFF	TGTGCCAGCTCACCACCTAGTAACAGGGCGGGCACTGAAGCTTTCTTT
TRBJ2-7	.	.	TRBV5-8	CASSFRGRKTYEQYF	TGTGCCAGCAGCTTCCGGGGTAGAAAGACCTACGAGCAGTACTTC
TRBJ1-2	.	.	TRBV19	CASSIEGVPNYGYTF	TGTGCCAGTAGTATTGAAGGGGTTCCTAACTATGGCTACACCTTC
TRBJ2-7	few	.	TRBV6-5	CASTLGGKGPYEQYF	TGTGCCAGCACCCTCGGCGGGAAGGGGCCCTACGAGCAGTACTTC
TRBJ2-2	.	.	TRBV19	CASSIVLGALGGELFF	TGTGCCAGTAGTATAGTACTGGGGGCCCTTGGCGGGGAGCTGTTTTTT
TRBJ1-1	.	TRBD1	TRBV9	CASSVSGGNTEAFF	TGTGCCAGCAGCGTATCAGGGGGCAACACTGAAGCTTTCTTT
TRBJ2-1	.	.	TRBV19	CASSINNPNEQFF	TGTGCCAGTAGTATAAACAATCCAAATGAGCAGTTCTTC
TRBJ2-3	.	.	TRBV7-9	CASSLMAGASSKDTQYF	TGTGCCAGCAGCCTCATGGCGGGGGCTAGCTCGAAAGATACGCAGTATTTT
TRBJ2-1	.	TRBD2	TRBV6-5	CASGLAGGFFDEQFF	TGTGCCAGCGGGCTAGCGGGGGGGTTCTTTGATGAGCAGTTCTTC
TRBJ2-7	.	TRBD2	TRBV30	CAWSLTSGYLEQYF	TGTGCCTGGAGTTTGACTAGCGGGTACCTCGAGCAGTACTTC
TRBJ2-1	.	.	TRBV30	CAWSVQSGVEQFF	TGTGCCTGGAGTGTACAGTCGGGGGTTGAGCAGTTCTTC
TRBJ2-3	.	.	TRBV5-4	CASSLALAGTDTQYF	TGTGCCAGCAGCTTGGCCTTGGCGGGCACAGATACGCAGTATTTT
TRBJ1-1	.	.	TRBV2	CASSLRNTEAFF	TGTGCCAGCAGTCTGAGGAACACTGAAGCTTTCTTT
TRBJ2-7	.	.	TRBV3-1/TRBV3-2	CASSQWTAYEQYF	TGTGCCAGCAGCCAATGGACAGCTTACGAGCAGTACTTC
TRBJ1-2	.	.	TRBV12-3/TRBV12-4	CASSSDNYGYTF	TGTGCCAGCTCGTCAGATAACTATGGCTACACCTTC
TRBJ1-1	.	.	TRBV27	CASSTWAMNTEAFF	TGTGCCAGCAGTACCTGGGCCATGAACACTGAAGCTTTCTTT
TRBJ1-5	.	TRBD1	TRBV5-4	CASSFWGQDGPQHF	TGTGCCAGCAGCTTTTGGGGACAGGACGGGCCCCAGCATTTT
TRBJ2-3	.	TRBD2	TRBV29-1	CSVESPGGVGDTQYF	TGCAGCGTTGAATCCCCGGGGGGAGTAGGAGATACGCAGTATTTT
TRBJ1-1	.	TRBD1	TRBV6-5	CASSRHGQANTEAFF	TGTGCCAGCAGCAGACACGGACAGGCGAACACTGAAGCTTTCTTT
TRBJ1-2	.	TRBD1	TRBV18	CASSPQGTGQEGYTF	TGTGCCAGCTCACCACAAGGGACAGGACAAGAGGGCTACACCTTC
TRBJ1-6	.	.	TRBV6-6	CASSFRTAYNSPLHF	TGTGCCAGCAGTTTTCGGACAGCCTATAATTCACCCCTCCACTTT
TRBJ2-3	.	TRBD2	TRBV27	CASSWTSGGQGRYF	TGTGCCAGCAGTTGGACTAGCGGGGGGCAGGGCAGGTATTTT
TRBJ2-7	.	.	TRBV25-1	CASSGQISYEQYF	TGTGCCAGCAGTGGACAGATCTCCTACGAGCAGTACTTC
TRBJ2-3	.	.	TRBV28	CASRTDGGWEYTDTQYF	TGTGCCAGCAGGACTGATGGGGGCTGGGAGTACACAGATACGCAGTATTTT
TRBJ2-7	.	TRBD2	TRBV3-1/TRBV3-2	CASSPSGGNNEQYF	TGTGCCAGCAGCCCCTCCGGGGGGAACAACGAGCAGTACTTC
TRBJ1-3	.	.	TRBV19	CASSMVSNSGNTIYF	TGTGCCAGTAGTATGGTTAGCAACTCTGGAAACACCATATATTTT
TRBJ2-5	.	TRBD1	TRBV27	CASSLSRTGGAETQYF	TGTGCCAGCAGTTTATCTAGGACAGGGGGTGCAGAGACCCAGTACTTC
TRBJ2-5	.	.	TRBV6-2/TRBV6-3	CASSSPSDRQRKTQYF	TGTGCCAGCAGTAGCCCCTCCGACAGGCAACGCAAGACCCAGTACTTC
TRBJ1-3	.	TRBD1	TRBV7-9	CASSLLGQGADTIYF	TGTGCCAGCAGCTTACTGGGACAGGGGGCTGACACCATATATTTT
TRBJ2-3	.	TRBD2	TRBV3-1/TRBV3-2	CASSQSGTTSDTQYF	TGTGCCAGCAGCCAATCCGGGACTACCTCAGATACGCAGTATTTT
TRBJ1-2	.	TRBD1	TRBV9	CASSAGRGTGASAGYTF	TGTGCCAGCAGCGCCGGGCGGGGGACAGGGGCTTCTGCTGGCTACACCTTC
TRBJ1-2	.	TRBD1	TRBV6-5	CASSIGQGINGYTF	TGTGCCAGCAGTATCGGACAGGGAATCAATGGCTACACCTTC
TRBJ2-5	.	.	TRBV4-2	CASSRTATGQETQYF	TGTGCCAGCAGCCGGACGGCTACAGGGCAAGAGACCCAGTACTTC
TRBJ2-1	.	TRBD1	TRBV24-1	CATGTEYNEQFF	TGTGCCACCGGGACAGAGTACAATGAGCAGTTCTTC